These 14 T cell receptor beta chains were sequenced from one sample in a study of blood T cell repertoires in COVID-19 (dated by TCRdb to between 2020 and 2021). Receptor libraries were prepared by the immunoSEQ multiplex PCR assay. Here the immuneACCESS table is served through TCRdb, limited to in-frame sequences with V and J called. Missing clones are a known gap in these copies; in checked studies unresolved V genes cover under half, and the rest lacks a known reason. Here the sample has 140,000 to 150,000 clones; about 86% occur a single time. Of the sample, roughly 8% is held by the ten largest clones. Sequenced: peripheral blood. These receptors were collected from a human donor in a cohort sampled during active COVID-19.

The chain joins TRBV6-5 to TRBJ2-7; D might be TRBD2 (6 bases). V gave up 4 bases and J gave up 0 bases, with 10 bases separating them. CDR3 length equals 14 residues. Per germline, CDR1 MNHEY and CDR2 SVGAGI. The CDR3 here is CASSFASASYEQYF. The CDR3 DNA sequence: TGTGCCAGCAGTTTCGCTAGCGCCTCCTACGAGCAGTACTTC.

This chain joins TRBV2 and TRBJ2-3; D is unclear. Germline CDR1 is SNHLY and CDR2 is FYNNEI. V lost 3 bases and J lost 10, with 11 bases in between. This CDR3 contains 12 residues. CDR3 nucleotides: TGTGCCAGCAGTGACGTGGAGTCTGCGCAGTATTTT. Encoded protein: CASSDVESAQYF.

The V and J genes are TRBV11-2 and TRBJ1-4; D remains unclear. Trimming took 1 base from V and 6 from J, leaving 12 bases between them. The CDR3 runs to 15 residues. The V gene's germline CDR1 is SGHAT and CDR2 FQNNGV. The CDR3 nucleotides read TGTGCCAGCAGCTTAGGCTGGGGAGGTGATGAAAAACTGTTTTTT. Its protein product is CASSLGWGGDEKLFF. Combining the CDR3 with reference TRBV11-2 and TRBJ1-4 gives the whole variable domain EAGVAQSPRYKIIEKRQSVAFWCNPISGHATLYWYQQILGQGPKLLIQFQNNGVVDDSQLPKDRFSAERLKGVDSTLKIQPAKLEDSAVYLCASSLGWGGDEKLFFGSGTQLSVL.

This chain connects TRBV6-1 to TRBJ2-6, with 9 bases aligning to TRBD1. This CDR3 spans 16 amino acids. Trimming at V came to 2 bases and at J to 2 bases, leaving 1 base not matched to a gene. Germline V CDR1 and CDR2: MNHNS, SASEGT. The CDR3 DNA follows: TGTGCCAGCAGTGAAACAGGGGGCGCTGGGGCCAACGTCCTGACTTTC. It translates to CASSETGGAGANVLTF.

The DNA for the CDR3 is TGTGCCAGCACCCCGCAGGCAGGGGTCCCCTACGAGCAGTACTTC. Translating gives CASTPQAGVPYEQYF. The J gene is TRBJ2-7, the V gene TRBV7-9; D is perhaps TRBD1 (6 bases). CDR1 is SEHNR, CDR2 FQNEAQ, per germline (reference sequence). V was cut by 7 bases and J by 2 bases, with 18 bases left in between. This CDR3 has 15 residues.

The J gene is TRBJ1-5, the V gene TRBV5-6; tentatively, D is TRBD1 (6 bases). Trimming left V 2 bases short and J 5 bases short, with 14 bases between. Germline V gene sequence: CDR1 SGHDT, CDR2 YYEEEE. This CDR3 comprises 15 residues. The CDR3 DNA is TGTGCCAGCAGCTTCCGCGCGGACAGAGATCAGCCCCAGCATTTT. Translated, it gives CASSFRADRDQPQHF.

The chain uses TRBV12-3 or TRBV12-4 and TRBJ2-7; tentative D call: TRBD2 (5 bases). Trimming took 9 bases from V and 3 from J, leaving 15 bases between them. The length of the CDR3 is 13 residues. CDR3 protein: CASGLLLGYEQYF. CDR3 nucleotide sequence: TGTGCCAGTGGACTTCTCCTAGGCTACGAGCAGTACTTC.

The rearrangement links TRBV7-2 to TRBJ2-3; TRBD2 matches at 8 bases. The V and J ends lost 1 base and 8 bases, in that order; junction bases with no gene match: 2. The CDR3 runs to 13 residues. Germline V gene sequence: CDR1 SGHTA, CDR2 FQGNSA. The chain's CDR3 is CASSLVTSGTQYF. DNA for the CDR3: TGTGCCAGCAGCTTAGTTACTAGCGGTACGCAGTATTTT.

The V call is TRBV7-8, the J call TRBJ2-3, with D perhaps TRBD2 (6 bases). The CDR3 spans 16 residues. V lost 2 bases, J lost 3 bases, and 15 bases lay in between. CDR1 is SGHVS and CDR2 is FQNEAQ in the germline V gene. CDR3 region: CASSLWVGGATDTQYF. DNA of the CDR3: TGTGCCAGCAGCTTATGGGTGGGAGGCGCGACAGATACGCAGTATTTT.

The V gene is TRBV7-6, the J gene TRBJ1-3, with 8 bases lining up with TRBD1. CDR1 is SGHVS and CDR2 is FNYEAQ in the germline V gene. V was pared by 1 base and J by 2 bases, with 4 bases of the junction left unmatched. This CDR3 has 16 residues. The CDR3 protein is CASSLVPTGAGNTIYF. The CDR3 bases are TGTGCCAGCAGCTTAGTCCCGACAGGGGCTGGAAACACCATATATTTT.

Only a few counts were recorded for this clone. The chain links TRBV28 to TRBJ2-1; D call uncertain. V was shortened by 4 bases and J by 4 bases, with 5 bases between the two germline ends. Per the germline V gene, CDR1 is MDHEN and CDR2 is SYDVKM. The CDR3 contains 12 residues. Here the CDR3 reads CASSYTYNEQFF. The CDR3 DNA reads TGTGCCAGCAGTTACACGTACAATGAGCAGTTCTTC. The full variable domain, with the rest looked up from reference TRBV28 and TRBJ2-1, is DVKVTQSSRYLVKRTGEKVFLECVQDMDHENMFWYRQDPGLGLRLIYFSYDVKMKEKGDIPEGYSVSREKKERFSLILESASTNQTSMYLCASSYTYNEQFFGPGTRLTVL.

The DNA of the CDR3 is TGCGCCAGCAGCCGGCTGGACACTAACTATGGCTACACCTTC. This translates into CASSRLDTNYGYTF. This chain joins TRBV5-1 and TRBJ1-2; TRBD1 is a possible D gene (5 bases). Trimming stripped 4 bases from V and 0 bases from J, with 10 bases between. CDR3 length: 14 amino acids. Germline V lookup: CDR1 SGHRS, CDR2 YFSETQ.

The rearrangement uses TRBV18 and TRBJ1-1; 9 nucleotides match TRBD1. CDR1 is KGHSH, CDR2 LQKENI, per germline. The ends lost 3 bases at V and 4 bases at J; junction bases unmatched: 9. The CDR3 runs 16 residues. In DNA form, the CDR3 reads TGTGCCAGCTCACCTTTTACAGGGGGCATTGGCACTGAAGCTTTCTTT. Translated: CASSPFTGGIGTEAFF.

This clone was seen only a few times. The J gene is TRBJ1-6, the V gene TRBV6-6, with D uncertain. This CDR3 is built from 14 residues. Looked up from germline, CDR1 is MNHNY and CDR2 is SVGAGI (reference sequence). V shed 2 bases and J shed 8 bases, with 10 bases lying between them. The CDR3 is CASSYGTQYSPLHF. The CDR3 DNA follows: TGTGCCAGCAGTTACGGTACGCAGTATTCACCCCTCCACTTT.